This TCR beta chain emerged from a study of blood T cell repertoires in COVID-19. At the level of the study: T cells, B-cell-depleted T cells, or PBMCs supplied cDNA or gDNA.

CDR3 length equals 14 residues. Trimming removed 3 bases from V and 8 bases from J; junction bases left unmatched: 7. Germline V gives CDR1 MDHEN, CDR2 SYDVKM. Original processing notes: Estimates of nucleated cell counts were drawn from the amplification of reference gene primers. Assay: immunoSEQ multiplex PCR; the TCRdb copy retains only in-frame clones and omits some. That table is the source of V, J and clone size, and D and trimming were worked out from the DNA. The table includes 140,000 to 150,000 clones, more than 80% detected once. Individuals aged roughly 18 to 100 years were recruited from fewer than 30 US areas.

V and J are TRBV28 and TRBJ1-2, with TRBD1 matching 9 bases. The TCR sequence derives from a middle-aged man who had recovered from COVID-19. Sequenced sample: PBMCs or T cells enriched from blood (not recorded which). The CDR3 region is CASSLDRGRWGYTF. CDR3 nucleotide sequence: TGTGCCAGCAGTTTGGACAGGGGAAGGTGGGGCTACACCTTC.